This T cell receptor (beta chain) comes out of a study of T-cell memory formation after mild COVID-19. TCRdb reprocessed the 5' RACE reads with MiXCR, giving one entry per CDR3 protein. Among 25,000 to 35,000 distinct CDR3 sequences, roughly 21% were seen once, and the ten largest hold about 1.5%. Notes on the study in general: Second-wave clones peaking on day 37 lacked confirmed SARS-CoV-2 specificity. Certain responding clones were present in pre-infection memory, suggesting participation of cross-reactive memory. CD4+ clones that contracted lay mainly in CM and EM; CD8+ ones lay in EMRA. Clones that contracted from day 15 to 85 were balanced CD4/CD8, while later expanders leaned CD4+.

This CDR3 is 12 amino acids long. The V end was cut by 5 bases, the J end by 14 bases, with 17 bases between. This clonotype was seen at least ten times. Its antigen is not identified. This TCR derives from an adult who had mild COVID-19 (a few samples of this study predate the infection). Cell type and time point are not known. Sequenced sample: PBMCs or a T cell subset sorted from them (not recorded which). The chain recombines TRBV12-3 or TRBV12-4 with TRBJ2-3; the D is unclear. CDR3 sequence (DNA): TGTGCCAGCAGTGACACCGGTTTTGTGTGGTATTTT. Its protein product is CASSDTGFVWYF.